A selection of T cell receptor beta chains follows, all from one sample in a study of control samples from healthy donors and cancer patients. Clones were read by immunoSEQ multiplex PCR, and TCRdb kept only the in-frame ones, dropping some. The sample has some 64,000 clones, around nine tenths seen once. Sample: PBMCs. All receptors derive from a woman between 45 and 60 years old with colorectal cancer. The CDR3 runs from the conserved cysteine through the conserved F or W. The order of the fields is D gene, V gene, clone size, J gene, CDR3 DNA, CDR3 protein. D genes are given only for firm matches. Clone size is shown for a subset of rows, as once, few, many or a class of expanded clone.

>NA|TRBV19|NA|TRBJ1-5
TGTGCCAGTAGCCTCCTGAATCAGCCCCAGCATTTT
CASSLLNQPQHF
>TRBD1|TRBV19|NA|TRBJ2-5
TGTGCCAGTAGTATCTCAGGGGGCCGGGAGACCCAGTACTTC
CASSISGGRETQYF
>NA|TRBV5-4|NA|TRBJ2-7
TGTGCCAGCAGCTTGGAGACCGTCTCCTACGAGCAGTACTTC
CASSLETVSYEQYF
>TRBD1|TRBV7-8|NA|TRBJ2-3
TGTGCCAGCAGCCCTAGGGACAGGGGAAGCACAGATACGCAGTATTTT
CASSPRDRGSTDTQYF
>NA|TRBV19|NA|TRBJ1-1
TGTGCCAGTAGTATACGGCCTTTCTTCCCTGAAGCTTTCTTT
CASSIRPFFPEAFF
>NA|TRBV2|NA|TRBJ2-5
TGTGCCAGCACCCCGGGCAGGGTGGGAGAGACCCAGTACTTC
CASTPGRVGETQYF
>NA|TRBV9|once|TRBJ2-3
TGTGCCAGCAGCGCGAGACCCTGGACAGCTAGCACAGATACGCAGTATTTT
CASSARPWTASTDTQYF
>NA|TRBV19|NA|TRBJ2-1
TGTGCCAGTAGTCCCCGACTGGACCTCTACAATGAGCAGTTCTTC
CASSPRLDLYNEQFF
>TRBD2|TRBV2|NA|TRBJ2-3
TGTGCCAGCAGTCCCGGACTAGCGGGGGGGCTTGGCACAGATACGCAGTATTTT
CASSPGLAGGLGTDTQYF
>NA|TRBV7-3|NA|TRBJ2-5
TGTGCCAGCAGCTTAACGGCAAACCAAGAGACCCAGTACTTC
CASSLTANQETQYF
>NA|TRBV7-2|NA|TRBJ2-2
TGTGCCAGCAGAACGGGACTCTCGAACACCGGGGAGCTGTTTTTT
CASRTGLSNTGELFF
>NA|TRBV14|NA|TRBJ1-1
TGTGCCAGCAGCCAATCGCGGGGAGAAAACACTGAAGCTTTCTTT
CASSQSRGENTEAFF
>NA|TRBV6-5|NA|TRBJ1-4
TGTGCCAGCGGAAAGGGGGTGGGGGAAAAACTGTTTTTT
CASGKGVGEKLFF
>NA|TRBV3-1/TRBV3-2|NA|TRBJ2-7
TGTGCCAGCAGCCAAGTGGGGGGCCGGAGTGACTACGAGCAGTACTTC
CASSQVGGRSDYEQYF
>NA|TRBV6-5|NA|TRBJ2-1
TGTGCCAGCCGAGTAGCAGGACAGTTATACAATGAGCAGTTCTTC
CASRVAGQLYNEQFF
>NA|TRBV6-5|NA|TRBJ2-5
TGTGCCAGCAGTTCGCAGCCGGGGGCCGGAGAGACCCAGTACTTC
CASSSQPGAGETQYF
>TRBD1|TRBV30|NA|TRBJ1-1
TGTGCCTGGAGTGGGGACAGAAACACTGAAGCTTTCTTT
CAWSGDRNTEAFF
>NA|TRBV5-1|NA|TRBJ1-6
TGCGCCAGCAGCTTGGAGGCATCAGTTAATAATTCACCCCTCCACTTT
CASSLEASVNNSPLHF
>TRBD2|TRBV18|NA|TRBJ2-7
TGTGCCAGCTCACCAACTAGCGGAGCTTCCGAGCAGTACTTC
CASSPTSGASEQYF
>TRBD1|TRBV28|NA|TRBJ2-3
TGTGCCAGCAGGGAACGACAGGGGCCCACAGATACGCAGTATTTT
CASRERQGPTDTQYF
>NA|TRBV4-2|once|TRBJ2-3
TGTGCCAGCAGCCGATTAACAGATACGCAGTATTTT
CASSRLTDTQYF
>NA|TRBV19|NA|TRBJ1-2
TGTGCCAGTAGTTCGCTCGGAGCGTTGAACTATGGCTACACCTTC
CASSSLGALNYGYTF
>NA|TRBV12-3/TRBV12-4|NA|TRBJ1-1
TGTGCCAGCAGTTCGGGGGTGAACACTGAAGCTTTCTTT
CASSSGVNTEAFF
>NA|TRBV19|NA|TRBJ2-5
TGTGCCAGTAGCGCCCGCCGGGGTGGGGGCCGTCCGACAGAGACCCAGTACTTC
CASSARRGGGRPTETQYF
>NA|TRBV5-1|NA|TRBJ2-2
TGCGCCAGCAGCTCCACTGTGAGGACAATCGGGACCGGGGAGCTGTTTTTT
CASSSTVRTIGTGELFF
>NA|TRBV2|NA|TRBJ1-1
TGTGCCAGCAGCCCTAAGGGGTCTGAAGCTTTCTTT
CASSPKGSEAFF
>TRBD1|TRBV5-1|NA|TRBJ2-3
TGCGCCAGCAGCTCACTCTCAGGGGGATCCGATACGCAGTATTTT
CASSSLSGGSDTQYF
>TRBD2|TRBV11-2|NA|TRBJ2-7
TGTGCCAGCAGCCGACGACTAGCGGGGACCTACGAGCAGTACTTC
CASSRRLAGTYEQYF
>NA|TRBV5-8|NA|TRBJ2-5
TGTGCCAGCAGCTCCCCGGAGTCCTCGAGAGAGACCCAGTACTTC
CASSSPESSRETQYF
>TRBD1|TRBV10-3|NA|TRBJ1-2
TGTGCCATCAGTGAATCAGGGGGACAGAACGTTGGCTACACCTTC
CAISESGGQNVGYTF
>NA|TRBV3-1/TRBV3-2|NA|TRBJ2-1
TGTGCCAGCAGCCAAGATCCGGAGCAGACAAGCCGTCAGCAGTTCTTC
CASSQDPEQTSRQQFF
>TRBD1|TRBV5-8|NA|TRBJ1-3
TGTGCCAGCAGCCCACAGGGGGCTGGAAACACCATATATTTT
CASSPQGAGNTIYF
>TRBD1|TRBV6-4|NA|TRBJ1-5
TGTGCCAGCAGCTTACAGGGGGCAGATCAGCCCCAGCATTTT
CASSLQGADQPQHF
>TRBD2|TRBV28|NA|TRBJ2-5
TGTGCCAGCAGTTACCCCGGACTAGCGGGAACCGGGGAGACCCAGTACTTC
CASSYPGLAGTGETQYF
>TRBD2|TRBV5-1|NA|TRBJ2-4
TGCGCCAGCAGCGGGGGGACTAGCGGGAGGAAAAACATTCAGTACTTC
CASSGGTSGRKNIQYF
>NA|TRBV5-1|few|TRBJ2-7
TGCGCCAGCAGCCCGTCGGGGGTTGGGTCCGGAAGATACGAGCAGTACTTC
CASSPSGVGSGRYEQYF
>TRBD1|TRBV28|once|TRBJ2-3
TGTGCCAGCAGTTTATGGAAAGAGGGACAGGCTAGCACAGATACGCAGTATTTT
CASSLWKEGQASTDTQYF
>TRBD1|TRBV5-4|NA|TRBJ2-3
TGTGCCAGCAGCCTACAGGGGAAAGACACAGATACGCAGTATTTT
CASSLQGKDTDTQYF
>NA|TRBV19|NA|TRBJ1-1
TGTGCCAGTAGTATGTCAGGGTGGAGCACTGAAGCTTTCTTT
CASSMSGWSTEAFF
>NA|TRBV7-8|NA|TRBJ1-1
TGTGCCAGCAGCTTATCAGGGAACACTGAAGCTTTCTTT
CASSLSGNTEAFF